Sequencing of this TCR beta chain was carried out in a study of blood T cell repertoires in COVID-19. As for the study in general: COVID-19 samples collected from the United States, Italy and Spain covered acute and convalescent phases. T cells, B-cell-depleted T cells, or PBMCs supplied cDNA or gDNA.

The germline CDR1 and CDR2 sequences are MNHEY and SVGAGI. This CDR3 has 12 residues. Trimming left V 4 bases short and J 12 bases short, with 13 bases between. Authors' processing steps: The assay estimated nucleated cells by amplifying reference gene primers. TCRdb's copy holds only in-frame clones and misses some; the assay was immunoSEQ multiplex PCR. V and J calls plus clone size are reproduced from that table; the DNA served to infer D and trimming. The top ten clones hold about 4.6% of a sample with under 85,000 clones, around 85% of them seen once. The TCR comes from a man older than 75 with acute or convalescent COVID-19. The sample was peripheral blood. This rearrangement joins TRBV6-5 to TRBJ2-1; perhaps TRBD2 as D (5 bases). CDR3: CASSSLSGGQFF. As DNA, the CDR3 is TGTGCCAGCAGTTCCCTCAGCGGTGGGCAGTTCTTC.